Following are 24 T cell receptor beta chains from one sample sequenced in a study of Tregs in tolerant kidney transplant recipients. Repertoires were generated with immunoSEQ multiplex PCR, while TCRdb's copy carries only in-frame clones and drops some. The sample table includes nearly 15,000 clones. Related graft donors supplied nonmyeloablative bone marrow transplants, and mixed chimerism was transient. The sequences come from CD4+ T cells from blood (PBMCs), collected 12 months after the transplant. The receptors derive from a human patient who received a combined kidney and bone marrow transplant. These T cells may partly come from the graft donor.

Points on this clone: The sequence runs out 3 residues before the end of the CDR3; the remainder is reconstructed from the germline J gene. The chain uses TRBV29-1 and TRBJ2-3, with 8 bases fitting TRBD2. From germline, CDR1 is SQVTM and CDR2 ANQGSEA. With V trimmed by 7 bases and J by 3 bases, 9 bases remained unmatched. The CDR3 has 14 amino acids. CDR3 bases read: TGCAGCGCCGGGAGCGGGAGAGGAACAGATACG. Translated, it gives CSAGSGRGTDT. The full-length CDR3 reads as CSAGSGRGTDTQYF.

About this clone: The read halts 3 residues ahead of the CDR3 end, with the missing end drawn from the germline J gene. The rearrangement joins TRBV20-1 to TRBJ2-1, with TRBD2 matching 12 bases. CDR1 is DFQATT and CDR2 is SNEGSKA in the germline V gene (reference sequence). This CDR3 comprises 14 residues. CDR3 loop: CSPLAGGTYNEQFF. CDR3 DNA (partial): TGCAGCCCACTAGCGGGAGGAACCTACAATGAG.

On this clone itself: The CDR3 end is not reached by the read, which stops 3 residues before it; the germline J gene fills it in. V usage is TRBV20-1 and J usage is TRBJ2-3; 9 nucleotides line up with TRBD2. The length of the CDR3 is 12 residues. CDR1 and CDR2 from the germline V gene are DFQATT and SNEGSKA (reference sequence). Unmatched junction bases numbered 2, after V lost 7 bases and J lost 3 bases. The CDR3 protein is CSGAGGTDTQYF. The CDR3 DNA, read in part, is TGCAGTGGAGCGGGAGGAACAGATACG.

Worth noting for this clone: The read ends 3 residues early relative to the CDR3; the germline J gene fills the gap. The gene calls are TRBV12-3 or TRBV12-4 and TRBJ1-1; D is ambiguous. CDR3 size: 14 residues. Deletions cut 1 base from V and 0 bases from J, with 6 bases between. The CDR3 here is CASSLEPMNTEAFF. The part of the CDR3 DNA that was read is TGTGCCAGCAGTTTAGAGCCCATGAACACTGAA.

Notes on this clone: The read stops 3 residues short of the end of the CDR3; the missing end is completed from the germline J gene. J is TRBJ2-1 and V is TRBV20-1; 8 bases line up with TRBD2. Germline V gene lookup returns CDR1 DFQATT and CDR2 SNEGSKA (reference sequence). The CDR3 contains 15 residues. With V trimmed by 4 bases and J by 1 base, 6 bases remained unmatched. The CDR3: CSANELAESYNEQFF. CDR3 DNA (partial): TGCAGTGCTAATGAACTAGCGGAGTCCTACAATGAG.

About this clone: The read terminates 3 residues before the CDR3 end, so the remaining end is supplied by the germline J gene. The gene calls are TRBV7-3 and TRBJ2-2; the match to TRBD1 covers 7 bases. V dropped 5 bases and J dropped 7; count of bases not matched to a gene: 7. The CDR3 loop spans 14 amino acids. The germline V gene encodes CDR1 SGHTA and CDR2 FQGTGA. This CDR3 reads CASSVDRAVGELFF. The covered CDR3 bases are TGTGCCAGCAGCGTAGACAGGGCCGTCGGGGAG. The entire variable domain, with the rest obtained from reference TRBV7-3 and TRBJ2-2, is as follows: GAGVSQTPSNKVTEKGKYVELRCDPISGHTALYWYRQSLGQGPEFLIYFQGTGAADDSGLPNDRFFAVRPEGSVSTLKIQRTERGDSAVYLCASSVDRAVGELFFGEGSRLTVL.

Points on this clone: The observed sequence ends 3 residues before the CDR3 terminus, with the missing tail filled in from the germline J gene. The V gene is TRBV30, the J gene TRBJ2-7, with D perhaps matching TRBD2 (5 bases). Trimming shortened V by 5 bases and J by 2 bases, and 10 bases separated the two germline ends. The germline gives CDR1 GTSNPN, CDR2 SVGIG (reference sequence). This CDR3 has 12 amino acids. CDR3 in amino acids: CAWGGSPYEQYF. The sequenced part of the CDR3 DNA is TGTGCCTGGGGCGGGTCGCCCTACGAG.

A remark on this clone: The CDR3 extends 3 residues past the end of the read, so its final part is completed from the germline J gene. The chain joins TRBV20-1 to TRBJ2-2; 9 bases agree with TRBD2. Germline V lookup: CDR1 DFQATT, CDR2 SNEGSKA (reference sequence). CDR3 length equals 15 residues. Germline trimming cut 3 bases from V and 5 bases from J; bases unmatched to any gene: 7. The CDR3 reads CSARVAGVRTGELFF. CDR3 bases read: TGCAGTGCTAGGGTAGCGGGAGTAAGAACCGGGGAG.

Concerning this clone itself: The read ends 3 residues shy of where the CDR3 ends; the end is completed using the germline J gene. The chain is built from TRBV7-2 and TRBJ2-7; 8 nucleotides match TRBD2. This CDR3 comprises 15 residues. From germline, CDR1 is SGHTA and CDR2 FQGNSA. The trim removed 5 bases at V and 0 bases at J, leaving 6 bases unmatched. CDR3 DNA (partial): TGTGCCAGCAGCCTTACTAGCGGCAGCTCCTACGAG. It yields the protein CASSLTSGSSYE. The full-length CDR3 reads as CASSLTSGSSYEQYF.

On this clone itself: The read terminates 3 residues ahead of where the CDR3 ends, so the germline J gene completes it. This chain connects TRBV27 to TRBJ1-5; maybe TRBD1 (5 bases). The CDR3 has 15 residues. The ends were cut back, 3 bases at V and 3 bases at J, with 12 bases in the middle. The germline V gene encodes CDR1 MNHEY and CDR2 SMNVEV (reference sequence). CDR3 sequence: CASSFEGRVNQPQHF. CDR3 DNA, as far as it was read: TGTGCCAGCAGTTTCGAGGGGAGGGTCAATCAGCCC.

Notes on this clone: The read ends 3 residues early relative to the CDR3; the germline J gene fills the gap. This chain uses TRBV20-1 with TRBJ2-3; 9 nucleotides agree with TRBD2. Germline loops: CDR1 DFQATT, CDR2 SNEGSKA (reference sequence). The junction had 10 bases not matched to a gene; V was cut back by 3 bases and J by 6 bases. The CDR3 length is 15 residues. CDR3 DNA (partial): TGCAGTGCTAGTCCCATAGCGGGAGTGCGGGATACG. Translating it yields CSASPIAGVRDT. The CDR3 in its entirety is CSASPIAGVRDTQYF.

As for this clone: The CDR3 end is not reached by the read, which stops 3 residues before it; the germline J gene fills it in. V and J are TRBV29-1 and TRBJ1-4, with 10 bases that match TRBD1. The CDR3 has 14 residues. Trimming at V came to 3 bases and at J to 4 bases, leaving 2 bases not matched to a gene. The V gene's germline CDR1 is SQVTM and CDR2 ANQGSEA. The chain's CDR3 is CSVEGTGDNEKLFF. The DNA read from the CDR3 is TGCAGCGTTGAGGGGACAGGGGATAATGAAAAA.

As regards this clone: The read ends 3 residues shy of where the CDR3 ends; the end is completed using the germline J gene. This chain joins TRBV7-2 and TRBJ2-1; D gene unclear. CDR1 is SGHTA, CDR2 FQGNSA, per germline. V was cut by 4 bases and J by 3 bases, with 7 bases left in between. CDR3 size: 13 residues. This CDR3 is CASSSPNYNEQFF. CDR3 DNA, as far as it was read: TGTGCCAGCAGCTCCCCCAACTACAATGAG.

A remark on this clone: The CDR3 goes on 3 residues after the read ends, and that part is filled in from the germline J gene. V gene TRBV5-6 combines with J gene TRBJ2-7; 8 bases line up with TRBD2. This CDR3 has 15 amino acids. In germline, CDR1 is SGHDT, CDR2 YYEEEE. With 0 bases clipped from V and 4 bases from J, the junction kept 6 bases outside the gene matches. CDR3 DNA (partial): TGTGCCAGCAGCTTGGCCATGGCTAGCGGGTACGAG. Residues: CASSLAMASGYE. The full CDR3 sequence reads CASSLAMASGYEQYF.

The CDR3 DNA, read in part, is TGTGCCAGCAACAGGGGGCTCCAAGAGACC. Protein: CASNRGLQET. The full CDR3 protein is CASNRGLQETQYF. The rearrangement joins TRBV12-3 or TRBV12-4 to TRBJ2-5; TRBD1 aligns across 9 bases. The read halts 3 residues ahead of the CDR3 end, with the missing end drawn from the germline J gene. There are 13 residues in the CDR3. The junction had 1 base not matched to a gene; V was cut back by 7 bases and J by 1 base.

Details on this clone: The read is 3 residues too short to cover the CDR3 end, so that end is filled in from the germline J gene. The rearrangement uses TRBV28 and TRBJ2-5; possible D gene TRBD1, 5 bases. The CDR3 runs 12 residues. The germline V and J ends were trimmed by 7 bases and 5 bases, with 11 bases remaining between them. Germline lookup yields CDR1 MDHEN and CDR2 SYDVKM. The sequenced part of the CDR3 DNA is TGTGCCAGCAAAACTGACAGTGAGACC. Translation gives CASKTDSET. The CDR3 in its entirety is CASKTDSETQYF. Full variable domain (missing parts from reference TRBV28 and TRBJ2-5): DVKVTQSSRYLVKRTGEKVFLECVQDMDHENMFWYRQDPGLGLRLIYFSYDVKMKEKGDIPEGYSVSREKKERFSLILESASTNQTSMYLCASKTDSETQYFGPGTRLLVL.

A word on this clone: The read terminates 3 residues before the CDR3 end, so the remaining end is supplied by the germline J gene. J is TRBJ2-3 and V is TRBV20-1; TRBD2 matches at 8 bases. Trimming took 0 bases from V and 4 from J; bases not matched to a gene: 12. There are 17 residues in the CDR3. CDR1 and CDR2 (germline): DFQATT, SNEGSKA (reference sequence). Incomplete CDR3 DNA: TGCAGTGCTAGAGATCGGCGATCAGCGGGAGTGTCAGATACG. Translated: CSARDRRSAGVSDT. The whole CDR3 sequence is CSARDRRSAGVSDTQYF.

A remark on this clone: The CDR3 end falls 3 residues outside the read, so it is completed with the germline J gene. The chain carries TRBV19 and TRBJ1-1, with D possibly TRBD1 on 6 matching bases. CDR3 size: 13 residues. With 5 bases removed from V and 4 bases from J, the gap between germline ends came to 11 bases. Germline CDR1 reads LNHDA; CDR2 reads SQIVND (reference sequence). The sequenced part of the CDR3 DNA is TGTGCCAGTAGTTTTACAGGGAGCACTGAA. Protein sequence: CASSFTGSTE. The entire CDR3 protein reads CASSFTGSTEAFF. Full variable domain (outside the CDR3, taken from reference TRBV19 and TRBJ1-1): DGGITQSPKYLFRKEGQNVTLSCEQNLNHDAMYWYRQDPGQGLRLIYYSQIVNDFQKGDIAEGYSVSREKKESFPLTVTSAQKNPTAFYLCASSFTGSTEAFFGQGTRLTVV.

Concerning this clone itself: The CDR3 is cut off 3 residues early in the read; its end comes from the germline J gene. V is TRBV16 and J is TRBJ2-2; D unclear. Germline V CDR1 and CDR2: KGHSY, FQNENV. The germline V and J ends were trimmed by 4 bases and 2 bases, with 11 bases remaining between them. This CDR3 comprises 15 residues. The CDR3 loop is CASSLVRVNTGELFF. Incomplete CDR3 DNA: TGTGCCAGCAGCCTAGTTCGAGTTAACACCGGGGAG.

The sequenced part of the CDR3 DNA is TGTGCCAGCAGTCCAACCGGGACAGGCAACAATCAGCCC. Translating it yields CASSPTGTGNNQP. The whole CDR3 protein is CASSPTGTGNNQPQHF. The chain combines TRBV28 with TRBJ1-5; 8 nucleotides align to TRBD1. From the germline J gene comes the end of the CDR3, since the read stops 3 residues before it. There are 16 residues in the CDR3. V shed 5 bases, J shed 3 bases, and the junction held 9 bases outside the gene matches. Looked up from germline, CDR1 is MDHEN and CDR2 is SYDVKM.

On this clone: The sequence runs out 3 residues before the end of the CDR3; the remainder is reconstructed from the germline J gene. This chain joins TRBV2 and TRBJ1-1; D possibly corresponds to TRBD1 (5 bases). Trimming shortened V by 5 bases and J by 7 bases, and 11 bases separated the two germline ends. Germline V CDR1 and CDR2: SNHLY, FYNNEI. The CDR3 has 12 residues. The covered CDR3 bases are TGTGCCAGCAGTTCAGAGGGGTTTGAA. The encoded protein is CASSSEGFE. The CDR3, in full, reads CASSSEGFEAFF.

On this clone: The read ends 3 residues early relative to the CDR3; the germline J gene fills the gap. V and J are TRBV2 and TRBJ1-1, with 9 bases identical to TRBD1. V trimming: 8 bases; J trimming: 1 base; junction bases outside the gene matches: 5. Germline loops: CDR1 SNHLY, CDR2 FYNNEI. The CDR3 runs 14 residues. The covered CDR3 bases are TGTGCCAGCTCTCCGGACAGGGGGAACACTGAA. Its translation: CASSPDRGNTE. From start to end, the CDR3 is CASSPDRGNTEAFF.

Worth noting for this clone: The read ends 3 residues shy of where the CDR3 ends; the end is completed using the germline J gene. V and J are TRBV7-9 and TRBJ2-7; TRBD2 might be the D (7 bases). Germline V lookup: CDR1 SEHNR, CDR2 FQNEAQ (reference sequence). Between the trimmed V and J ends, which lost 1 base and 6 bases, there was a span of 10 bases. The CDR3 is 13 residues long. Incomplete CDR3 DNA: TGTGCCAGCAGCTTAGAAGGGGGGGGCGAG. The encoded protein is CASSLEGGGE. The complete CDR3 reads CASSLEGGGEQYF.

To note about this clone: The read is 3 residues too short to cover the CDR3 end, so that end is filled in from the germline J gene. V usage is TRBV20-1 and J usage is TRBJ2-7, with D possibly being TRBD1 (6 bases). V lost 3 bases to trimming and J lost 2 bases, with 14 bases between them. The CDR3 runs to 14 residues. The germline CDR1 and CDR2 sequences are DFQATT and SNEGSKA (reference sequence). The CDR3 loop reads CSARPLTGAYEQYF. Partial CDR3 DNA: TGCAGTGCTAGGCCACTGACAGGCGCCTACGAG.